This T cell receptor (beta chain) was captured by sequencing in a study of OX40 agonist ivuxolimab in advanced cancers. Study-level findings and limits: The study did not work out the antigen specificity of the expanded peripheral T cells. The 0.1-3.0 mg/kg partial responders had among the lowest clonal expansion.

Trimming at V came to 5 bases and at J to 4 bases, leaving 3 bases not matched to a gene. The germline CDR1 and CDR2 sequences are MNHEY and SVGAGI. This CDR3 has 13 amino acids. The data were produced by immunoSEQ multiplex PCR, yet TCRdb's version contains in-frame clones alone and is incomplete. The top ten clones hold about a sixth of a sample with tens of thousands of clones, about 85% of them seen once. Details on this clone: No antigen is known for it.

The TCR comes from an adult with an advanced solid tumor such as melanoma, head and neck, liver or kidney cancer. The chain couples TRBV6-5 to TRBJ2-7; 9 bases are a match to TRBD1. This material consisted of CD4+ or CD8+ T cells sorted from blood, taken in a trial of the OX40 agonist ivuxolimab. The CDR3 spells CASSTGTGYEQYF. The CDR3, as DNA: TGTGCCAGCAGTACCGGGACAGGGTACGAGCAGTACTTC.